The 19 T cell receptor beta chains presented below share a single source sample, sequenced in a study of PD-L1 blockade in urothelial cancer. Time point: peripheral blood 6 weeks after treatment start. Produced via immunoSEQ multiplex PCR; TCRdb's table is partial and in-frame only. The repertoire holds roughly 45,000 clones, with around 82% as singletons. The input for sequencing was PBMCs, taken around atezolizumab (anti-PD-L1) treatment. These receptor sequences come from a man between 60 and 75 years old with urothelial cancer.

The gene calls are TRBV6-5 and TRBJ2-5; 7 bases map to TRBD2. Germline CDR1 and CDR2: MNHEY and SVGAGI. J gave up 5 bases and V 2 bases, and 2 bases lay outside the gene matches. The CDR3 sequence is 13 residues long. The CDR3 nucleotides read TGTGCCAGCAGTTACGGGGGAGGGGAGACCCAGTACTTC. Translating gives CASSYGGGETQYF.

The V call is TRBV6-5, the J call TRBJ2-7; TRBD2 matches 11 bases. This CDR3 is 15 amino acids long. Looked up from germline, CDR1 is MNHEY and CDR2 is SVGAGI. The V gene end was trimmed by 0 bases and the J gene end by 4 bases; junction bases not matched to a gene: 2. CDR3 sequence reads: CASSYSSGGGYEQYF. CDR3 DNA sequence: TGTGCCAGCAGTTACTCTAGCGGGGGGGGATACGAGCAGTACTTC.

The chain uses TRBV7-9 and TRBJ1-1; D gene ambiguous. CDR1 is SEHNR, CDR2 FQNEAQ, per germline (reference sequence). Trimming took 5 bases from V and 1 from J, leaving 11 bases between them. This CDR3 region has 14 residues. Here the CDR3 reads CASSVTAGNTEAFF. The CDR3 coding sequence is TGTGCCAGCAGCGTCACCGCGGGGAACACTGAAGCTTTCTTT.

This clone was recorded only once. The genes are TRBV18 and TRBJ1-4; no clear D gene. This CDR3 region has 14 residues. The V and J ends lost 2 bases and 4 bases respectively, with 8 bases between them. Germline loops: CDR1 KGHSH, CDR2 LQKENI. The CDR3 loop is CASSPSNSNEKLFF. CDR3 DNA: TGTGCCAGCTCACCATCTAACAGTAATGAAAAACTGTTTTTT. The variable domain in full, with the rest retrieved from reference TRBV18 and TRBJ1-4, is NAGVMQNPRHLVRRRGQEARLRCSPMKGHSHVYWYRQLPEEGLKFMVYLQKENIIDESGMPKERFSAEFPKEGPSILRIQQVVRGDSAAYFCASSPSNSNEKLFFGSGTQLSVL.

Here the CDR3 reads CASSLVMRGATYEQYF. The CDR3 DNA follows: TGTGCCAGCAGCTTAGTTATGCGGGGGGCTACCTACGAGCAGTACTTC. The rearrangement uses TRBV7-2 and TRBJ2-7, with 8 bases matching TRBD2. The CDR3 covers 16 residues. Germline lookup yields CDR1 SGHTA and CDR2 FQGNSA. Losses at the gene ends were 1 base for V and 2 bases for J; bases not matched to a gene: 7.

The rearrangement links TRBV6-5 to TRBJ2-5; 10 bases are a match to TRBD2. The CDR3 extends over 14 amino acids. V lost 7 bases and J lost 6; bases outside the gene matches: 8. From germline, CDR1 is MNHEY and CDR2 SVGAGI. The CDR3: CASNPAGGPKTQYF. CDR3 DNA sequence: TGTGCCAGCAATCCAGCGGGGGGGCCGAAGACCCAGTACTTC.

The chain recombines TRBV25-1 with TRBJ2-2, with TRBD2 matching 9 bases. Germline V lookup: CDR1 MGHDK, CDR2 SYGVNS. The CDR3 contains 16 residues. Trimming cost V 5 bases and J 5 bases; bases outside gene matches: 9. The CDR3 spells CASSPGLAGFTGELFF. The CDR3 DNA reads as TGTGCCAGCAGTCCGGGACTAGCTGGTTTTACCGGGGAGCTGTTTTTT. Full variable domain (remainder filled in from reference TRBV25-1 and TRBJ2-2): EADIYQTPRYLVIGTGKKITLECSQTMGHDKMYWYQQDPGMELHLIHYSYGVNSTEKGDLSSESTVSRIRTEHFPLTLESARPSHTSQYLCASSPGLAGFTGELFFGEGSRLTVL.

The V gene is TRBV2, the J gene TRBJ2-5; 10 bases map to TRBD2. The CDR3 consists of 15 residues. Trimming cost V 6 bases and J 1 base; bases outside gene matches: 5. CDR1 and CDR2 from the germline V gene are SNHLY and FYNNEI. CDR3 amino acids: CASRVPSGGQETQYF. The CDR3 DNA reads as TGTGCCAGCAGAGTCCCTAGCGGGGGCCAAGAGACCCAGTACTTC.

V usage is TRBV19 and J usage is TRBJ1-4, with D maybe TRBD1 (5 bases). Trimming removed 10 bases from V and 8 bases from J, with 11 bases in between. This CDR3 spans 11 amino acids. CDR1 LNHDA and CDR2 SQIVND come from the germline V gene (reference sequence). DNA of the CDR3: TGTGCCACCTCCCCAGGGGAAAAACTGTTTTTT. It encodes CATSPGEKLFF.

A few counts support this clone. The J gene is TRBJ1-4, the V gene TRBV29-1; 8 bases are a match to TRBD1. Germline V CDR1 and CDR2: SQVTM, ANQGSEA. The trim removed 4 bases at V and 3 bases at J, leaving 4 bases unmatched. This CDR3 has 14 residues. The CDR3 sequence: CSVGGQVSNEKLFF. The CDR3 nucleotides read TGCAGCGTTGGGGGACAGGTTTCTAATGAAAAACTGTTTTTT.

The chain is built from TRBV6-5 and TRBJ1-1; 8 nucleotides match TRBD1. CDR1 is MNHEY and CDR2 is SVGAGI in the germline V gene. Trimming took 0 bases from V and 6 from J; bases not matched to a gene: 9. The CDR3 sequence is 16 residues long. The CDR3 protein is CASSYSRTGKGAEAFF. The CDR3, as DNA: TGTGCCAGCAGTTACTCCCGGACAGGGAAGGGAGCTGAAGCTTTCTTT.

The chain joins TRBV2 to TRBJ2-3; TRBD1 might be the D (6 bases). Germline V lookup: CDR1 SNHLY, CDR2 FYNNEI. The CDR3 runs 16 residues. V dropped 9 bases and J dropped 9 bases, with 28 bases sitting between them. CDR3 loop: CASSTPSGDGERTQYF. DNA of the CDR3: TGTGCCAGTAGTACCCCTTCAGGGGACGGAGAGCGGACGCAGTATTTT.

The rearrangement links TRBV28 to TRBJ1-5; TRBD1 agrees at 8 bases. The germline V gene encodes CDR1 MDHEN and CDR2 SYDVKM. Unmatched junction bases numbered 6, after V lost 3 bases and J lost 2 bases. This CDR3 comprises 16 residues. CDR3 coding DNA: TGTGCCAGCAGTTTCTCTCAGGGGGCAGGCAATCAGCCCCAGCATTTT. This encodes CASSFSQGAGNQPQHF.

The chain carries TRBV2 and TRBJ2-6; D call uncertain. Germline CDR1 and CDR2: SNHLY and FYNNEI. The CDR3 sequence is 13 residues long. Trimming left V 7 bases short and J 2 bases short, with 6 bases between. The CDR3 loop reads CASKPPGANVLTF. The CDR3 DNA follows: TGTGCCAGCAAGCCCCCTGGGGCCAACGTCCTGACTTTC.

The chain has TRBV6-5 and TRBJ1-1; 8 nucleotides line up with TRBD1. Germline V gene sequence: CDR1 MNHEY, CDR2 SVGAGI. Trimming cost V 8 bases and J 4 bases; bases outside gene matches: 9. The CDR3 is 14 amino acids. CDR3 region: CASVSKTGVTEAFF. CDR3 nucleotide sequence: TGTGCCAGCGTAAGCAAGACAGGGGTCACTGAAGCTTTCTTT.

This clone appeared a single time. The chain couples TRBV11-2 to TRBJ1-1; the D gene is possibly TRBD1 (6 bases). CDR3 length: 12 amino acids. Germline V CDR1 and CDR2: SGHAT, FQNNGV. Trimming removed 5 bases at V and 8 bases at J, with 12 bases between. The CDR3 DNA is TGTGCCAGCAGCCGTACCGGGACAGAAGCTTTCTTT. This codes for CASSRTGTEAFF.

This clone was seen a few times. An end of the junction differs from the germline gene, which may be a read error. The rearrangement uses TRBV7-7 and TRBJ2-7; tentative D call: TRBD2 (5 bases). The V gene's germline CDR1 is SSHAT and CDR2 FNYEAQ (reference sequence). This CDR3 is built from 13 residues. The CDR3 protein is CASSLLDKTEQYF. CDR3 coding DNA: TGTGCTAGCAGCCTACTAGACAAGACCGAGCAGTACTTC.

In regard to this clone: In the same sample, other DNA sequences code for this CDR3. The V call is TRBV18, the J call TRBJ1-2; no definite D call. This CDR3 spans 13 amino acids. Germline assignment: CDR1 KGHSH and CDR2 LQKENI. The ends were cut back, 3 bases at V and 5 bases at J, with 10 bases in the middle. DNA of the CDR3: TGTGCCAGCTCACCGAACGGAGAGTATGGCTACACCTTC. This translates into CASSPNGEYGYTF.

The rearrangement joins TRBV29-1 to TRBJ2-1; maybe TRBD1 (5 bases). This CDR3 is built from 12 residues. CDR1 SQVTM and CDR2 ANQGSEA come from the germline V gene. V was shortened by 3 bases and J by 7 bases, with 10 bases between the two germline ends. The CDR3 sequence: CSVDPNRNEQFF. The DNA for the CDR3 is TGCAGCGTTGATCCAAACAGGAATGAGCAGTTCTTC.